These T cell receptor beta chains were read from a single sample in a study of Ad26.COV2.S vaccination and SARS-CoV-2 variants. The table came from immunoSEQ multiplex PCR; TCRdb's copy has only in-frame clones and leaves some out. The sample gives about 480,000 clones, roughly 89% of which show up once; roughly 13% is in the top ten. Sequences were derived from peripheral blood, sampled in a trial of Ad26.COV2.S vaccine versus placebo. These receptors were collected from a person aged 18-60 years who received the Ad26.COV2.S COVID-19 vaccine or a placebo. The CDR3 runs from the conserved cysteine through the conserved F or W. D genes are given only for firm matches. Only some rows state a clone size, as once, few, many or a class for expanded clones.

clone size: NA; V gene: TRBV29-1; J gene: TRBJ2-7; D gene: TRBD2; CDR3 DNA: TGCAGCGGGACTAGCGGGAGTTACGAGCAGTACTTC; CDR3 protein: CSGTSGSYEQYF
clone size: NA; V gene: TRBV19; J gene: TRBJ2-7; D gene: TRBD2; CDR3 DNA: TGTGCCAGTAGTATTGGCGGGGGCTCCTACGAGCAGTACTTC; CDR3 protein: CASSIGGGSYEQYF
clone size: NA; V gene: TRBV6-6; J gene: TRBJ1-5; D gene: NA; CDR3 DNA: TGTGCCAGCACCGACCCCGCGCGTCAGCCCCAGCATTTT; CDR3 protein: CASTDPARQPQHF
clone size: NA; V gene: TRBV4-2; J gene: TRBJ2-7; D gene: NA; CDR3 DNA: TGTGCCAGCAGCCGATCGTCCCCTACTGCGTACGAGCAGTACTTC; CDR3 protein: CASSRSSPTAYEQYF
clone size: NA; V gene: TRBV12-3/TRBV12-4; J gene: TRBJ2-7; D gene: NA; CDR3 DNA: TGTGCCAGCAGTCTCGACTACGAGCAGTACTTC; CDR3 protein: CASSLDYEQYF
clone size: NA; V gene: TRBV7-9; J gene: TRBJ2-1; D gene: NA; CDR3 DNA: TGTGCCAGCAGCTTCCCCCCCGGACGGTTCTTC; CDR3 protein: CASSFPPGRFF
clone size: NA; V gene: TRBV24-1; J gene: TRBJ1-2; D gene: NA; CDR3 DNA: TGTGCCACCAGTGATTTGCGGCATGGCTATGGCTACACCTTC; CDR3 protein: CATSDLRHGYGYTF
clone size: NA; V gene: TRBV19; J gene: TRBJ1-4; D gene: NA; CDR3 DNA: TGTGCCAGTACCAGGGGTGCAACTAATGAAAAACTGTTTTTT; CDR3 protein: CASTRGATNEKLFF
clone size: NA; V gene: TRBV15; J gene: TRBJ1-4; D gene: NA; CDR3 DNA: TGTGCCACCAGCAGTGGGGGGGTGAATGAAAAACTGTTTTTT; CDR3 protein: CATSSGGVNEKLFF
clone size: NA; V gene: TRBV24-1; J gene: TRBJ2-1; D gene: TRBD2; CDR3 DNA: TGTGCCACCAGTGATTCGGGAGCGACTAGCGGGAACTATGAGCAGTTCTTC; CDR3 protein: CATSDSGATSGNYEQFF
clone size: NA; V gene: TRBV3-1/TRBV3-2; J gene: TRBJ1-5; D gene: NA; CDR3 DNA: TGTGCCAGCAGCTGGGCAGGTACTCAGCCCCAGCATTTT; CDR3 protein: CASSWAGTQPQHF
clone size: NA; V gene: TRBV5-5; J gene: TRBJ1-2; D gene: NA; CDR3 DNA: TGTGCCTCCCAGAGGGGCTCGGACTACACCTTC; CDR3 protein: CASQRGSDYTF
clone size: NA; V gene: TRBV28; J gene: TRBJ1-2; D gene: NA; CDR3 DNA: TGTGCCAGCACCCATCCAGGGATTACCTATGGCTACACCTTC; CDR3 protein: CASTHPGITYGYTF
clone size: NA; V gene: TRBV16; J gene: TRBJ2-3; D gene: NA; CDR3 DNA: TGTGCCAGCAGCCAACGTGTGGGCAGCACAGATACGCAGTATTTT; CDR3 protein: CASSQRVGSTDTQYF
clone size: NA; V gene: TRBV20-1; J gene: TRBJ1-1; D gene: NA; CDR3 DNA: TGCAGTGCTAGTACTCTTCCAGGGTCGCCGAACACTGAAGCTTTCTTT; CDR3 protein: CSASTLPGSPNTEAFF
clone size: NA; V gene: TRBV7-9; J gene: TRBJ2-2; D gene: NA; CDR3 DNA: TGTGCCAGCAGCTTAGAGTCGCAGTCCTCGAACACCGGGGAGCTGTTTTTT; CDR3 protein: CASSLESQSSNTGELFF
clone size: NA; V gene: TRBV19; J gene: TRBJ2-1; D gene: TRBD2; CDR3 DNA: TGTGCCAGTAGTATTTCTAGCGGGAGGACCCTGGGGAATGAGCAGTTCTTC; CDR3 protein: CASSISSGRTLGNEQFF
clone size: NA; V gene: TRBV6-2/TRBV6-3; J gene: TRBJ2-2; D gene: NA; CDR3 DNA: TGTGCCAGCAGTCCCCCAGCTAGCTCCACTAGGGCCGGGGAGCTGTTTTTT; CDR3 protein: CASSPPASSTRAGELFF
clone size: NA; V gene: TRBV5-1; J gene: TRBJ2-7; D gene: NA; CDR3 DNA: TGCGCCAGCAGCTTGGAAGTTTCAGAGACCTACGAGCAGTACTTC; CDR3 protein: CASSLEVSETYEQYF
clone size: NA; V gene: TRBV15; J gene: TRBJ1-5; D gene: TRBD1; CDR3 DNA: TGTGCCACCAGCAGAGGATCCGGGACAGGGGTGGGAAATCAGCCCCAGCATTTT; CDR3 protein: CATSRGSGTGVGNQPQHF
clone size: NA; V gene: TRBV5-8; J gene: TRBJ1-3; D gene: NA; CDR3 DNA: TGTGCCAGCAGCTTGGGGGACGCACCTGGAAACACCATATATTTT; CDR3 protein: CASSLGDAPGNTIYF
clone size: NA; V gene: TRBV5-1; J gene: TRBJ2-1; D gene: TRBD2; CDR3 DNA: TGCGCCAGCAGCCCCGGGAGGTTGTACAATGAGCAGTTCTTC; CDR3 protein: CASSPGRLYNEQFF
clone size: NA; V gene: TRBV6-2/TRBV6-3; J gene: TRBJ2-5; D gene: NA; CDR3 DNA: TGTGCCAGCAGTTACTCTGCGGTACAAGAGACCCAGTACTTC; CDR3 protein: CASSYSAVQETQYF
clone size: NA; V gene: TRBV29-1; J gene: TRBJ2-1; D gene: NA; CDR3 DNA: TGCAGCGTCCGGGAGATTACACACAATGAGCAGTTCTTC; CDR3 protein: CSVREITHNEQFF
clone size: NA; V gene: TRBV19; J gene: TRBJ2-1; D gene: NA; CDR3 DNA: TGTGCCAGTAGTCGGGAGACGACGTGGAATGAGCAGTTCTTC; CDR3 protein: CASSRETTWNEQFF
clone size: NA; V gene: TRBV7-2; J gene: TRBJ1-3; D gene: NA; CDR3 DNA: TGTGCCAGCAGCTTACGGGGGTCTGGAAACACCATATATTTT; CDR3 protein: CASSLRGSGNTIYF
clone size: once; V gene: TRBV30; J gene: TRBJ1-6; D gene: NA; CDR3 DNA: TGTGCCTTTTCATACACGACCAGTAATTCACCCCTCCACTTT; CDR3 protein: CAFSYTTSNSPLHF
clone size: NA; V gene: TRBV7-9; J gene: TRBJ2-7; D gene: NA; CDR3 DNA: TGTGCCAGCAGCCATAGGAGGGACAGTACGGCCGAGCAGTACTTC; CDR3 protein: CASSHRRDSTAEQYF
clone size: NA; V gene: TRBV25-1; J gene: TRBJ2-6; D gene: NA; CDR3 DNA: TGTGCCAGCTATCCCCCACTGGGGGCCAACGTCCTGACTTTC; CDR3 protein: CASYPPLGANVLTF
clone size: NA; V gene: TRBV7-9; J gene: TRBJ2-7; D gene: NA; CDR3 DNA: TGTGCCAGCAGCTCCCCGTTGATTCATTACGAGCAGTACTTC; CDR3 protein: CASSSPLIHYEQYF
clone size: NA; V gene: TRBV2; J gene: TRBJ2-2; D gene: TRBD2; CDR3 DNA: TGTGCCAGCGGATTCCAGGTAGCGGGAGGCCCTTCCACCGGGGAGCTGTTTTTT; CDR3 protein: CASGFQVAGGPSTGELFF
clone size: NA; V gene: TRBV4-1; J gene: TRBJ1-4; D gene: NA; CDR3 DNA: TGCGCCAGCAGCCAAGTGGCAGTGGGAGATGAAAAACTGTTTTTT; CDR3 protein: CASSQVAVGDEKLFF
clone size: NA; V gene: TRBV6-6; J gene: TRBJ1-5; D gene: NA; CDR3 DNA: TGTGCCAGCAGTTCCGGGGGCTCTAATCAGCCCCAGCATTTT; CDR3 protein: CASSSGGSNQPQHF
clone size: NA; V gene: TRBV25-1; J gene: TRBJ1-1; D gene: NA; CDR3 DNA: TGTGCCAGCAGTGGGGGGTTCACTGAAGCTTTCTTT; CDR3 protein: CASSGGFTEAFF
clone size: NA; V gene: TRBV4-1; J gene: TRBJ1-5; D gene: TRBD1; CDR3 DNA: TGCGCCAGCAGCCTATGGGAGGGACAGGGGGGCAATCAGCCCCAGCATTTT; CDR3 protein: CASSLWEGQGGNQPQHF